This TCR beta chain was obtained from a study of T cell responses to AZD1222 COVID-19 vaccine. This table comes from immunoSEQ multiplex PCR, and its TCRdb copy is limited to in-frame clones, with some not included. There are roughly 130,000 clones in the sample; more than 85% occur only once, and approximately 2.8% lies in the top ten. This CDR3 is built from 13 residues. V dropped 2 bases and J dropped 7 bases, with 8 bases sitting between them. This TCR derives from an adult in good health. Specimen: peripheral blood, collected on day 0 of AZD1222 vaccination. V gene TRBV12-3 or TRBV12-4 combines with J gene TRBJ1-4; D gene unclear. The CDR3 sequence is CASSLLGSEKLFF. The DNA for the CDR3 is TGTGCCAGCAGTTTATTAGGGAGTGAAAAACTGTTTTTT.